One sample yielded the 17 T cell receptor beta chains listed below, sequenced in a study of neurological immune-mediated disorders. The time point is: technical triplicate 1. TCRdb re-analysed the 5' RACE reads in MiXCR, keeping a single row per CDR3 protein. The sample has 25,000 or so distinct CDR3 sequences, approximately 13% seen once. The sample was CD4+ T cells from blood. The source of these receptors is a female donor with HTLV-1-associated myelopathy (HAM/TSP).

This clonotype was observed many times. The CDR3 DNA reads as TGCAGTGCCAACCCGGCAGGGGTAGTTCTCTACGAGCAGTACTTC. As protein: CSANPAGVVLYEQYF. This sequence joins TRBV20-1 and TRBJ2-7; D possibly corresponds to TRBD1 (6 bases). Germline CDR1 and CDR2: DFQATT and SNEGSKA (reference sequence). V lost 6 bases and J 3 bases, leaving 21 bases between the germline ends. The CDR3 is 15 amino acids.

This clonotype was detected ten times or more. The chain employs TRBV7-2 and TRBJ1-2; 7 positions agree with TRBD1. This CDR3 has 13 amino acids. Germline CDR1 SGHTA, CDR2 FQGNSA. Trimming took 5 bases from V and 4 from J; bases not matched to a gene: 4. The CDR3 bases are TGTGCCAGCAGCCGGGACAGATCCTATGGCTACACCTTC. As protein: CASSRDRSYGYTF.

This clonotype has ten or more counts. This chain joins TRBV3-1 and TRBJ1-2; D is ambiguous. The CDR3 consists of 12 residues. V was clipped by 0 bases and J by 8 bases, with 7 bases between them. Germline assignment: CDR1 LGHDT and CDR2 YNNKEL (reference sequence). CDR3 nucleotides: TGTGCCAGCAGCCAAGATACACGAGGCTACACCTTC. Amino acids: CASSQDTRGYTF.

This clonotype has a count of ten or more. This sequence joins TRBV18 and TRBJ2-1, with 15 bases lining up with TRBD2. This CDR3 has 16 residues. CDR1 KGHSH and CDR2 LQKENI come from the germline V gene. V lost 3 bases to trimming and J lost 8 bases; unmatched junction nucleotides: 5. CDR3 nucleotides: TGTGCCAGCTCACCGGGACTAGCGGGAGGTCGCGATGAGCAGTTCTTC. This codes for CASSPGLAGGRDEQFF.

This clonotype was observed at least ten times. The rearrangement joins TRBV20-1 to TRBJ2-7, with D uncertain. The CDR3 is 13 amino acids. Trimming took off 2 bases at V and 1 base at J, with 9 bases between the two ends. The germline V gene has CDR1 DFQATT and CDR2 SNEGSKA (reference sequence). DNA of the CDR3: TGCAGTGCTAGAATCGCCGGATCCTACGAGCAGTACTTC. Its protein product is CSARIAGSYEQYF.

This clonotype was recorded many times. CDR3 loop: CSARSSGQGSPLHF. The CDR3 DNA reads TGCAGTGCTAGATCTTCGGGACAGGGTTCACCCCTCCACTTT. The chain carries TRBV20-1 and TRBJ1-6, with TRBD1 identical over 9 bases. V shed 2 bases and J 9 bases; nucleotides not matched to a gene: 5. This CDR3 region has 14 residues. The V gene's germline CDR1 is DFQATT and CDR2 SNEGSKA (reference sequence).

This clonotype was recorded at least ten times. The chain joins TRBV20-1 to TRBJ2-3; D unresolved. CDR3 length: 10 amino acids. Trimming pared 7 bases from V and 6 bases from J, leaving 8 bases between. CDR1 is DFQATT and CDR2 is SNEGSKA in the germline V gene (reference sequence). The CDR3 sequence is CSVFEDTQYF. CDR3 nucleotide sequence: TGCAGTGTCTTCGAGGATACGCAGTATTTT.

In regard to this clonotype: One end of the junction does not line up with germline, which may come from a read error. The chain has TRBV15 and TRBJ2-6, with D perhaps matching TRBD1 (5 bases). The germline gives CDR1 LNHNV, CDR2 YYDKDF (reference sequence). This CDR3 comprises 15 residues. The CDR3 protein is CATSRGWAGANVLTF. The CDR3 nucleotides read TGTGCCACCAGCAGAGGGTGGGCTGGGGCCAACGTCCTTACTTTC.

As concerns this clonotype: The germline gene is not matched at one end of the junction; a read error may be the cause. This chain uses TRBV20-1 with TRBJ2-7, with 12 bases lining up with TRBD2. Per the germline V gene, CDR1 is DFQATT and CDR2 is SNEGSKA (reference sequence). CDR3 length: 12 residues. CDR3 nucleotide sequence: TGCAGTTCTAGCGGGGGGGCCTACGAGCAGTACTTC. Translation gives CSSSGGAYEQYF.

This clonotype rates as medium-sized (0.01 to 0.1%). The chain combines TRBV24-1 with TRBJ2-3, with D unresolved. The CDR3 has 12 residues. Germline values: CDR1 KGHDR, CDR2 SFDVKD. V was pared by 9 bases and J by 6 bases, with 12 bases between. The CDR3 here is CATRRIWDTQYF. The CDR3 nucleotides are TGTGCCACCCGTAGAATCTGGGATACGCAGTATTTT.

In its sample, this clonotype ranks as medium-sized (0.01 to 0.1%). The chain uses TRBV5-1 and TRBJ2-1, with 7 bases matching TRBD2. CDR3 length: 14 residues. Per the germline V gene, CDR1 is SGHRS and CDR2 is YFSETQ. Losses at the gene ends were 3 bases for V and 8 bases for J; bases not matched to a gene: 8. The CDR3 nucleotides are TGCGCCAGCAGCTCGCGCGGGAGTTCGGATGAGCAGTTCTTC. It yields the protein CASSSRGSSDEQFF.

Worth noting for this clonotype: One end of the junction is discordant with germline, which a read error may explain. The genes are TRBV6-5 and TRBJ1-6; the match to TRBD1 covers 7 bases. CDR3 length equals 15 residues. In germline, CDR1 is MNHEY, CDR2 SVGAGI. The CDR3 loop reads CASSYSGQCNSPLHF. The CDR3, as DNA: TGTGCCAGCAGTTACTCGGGACAGTGCAATTCACCACTCCACTTT.

This clonotype was picked up many times. This chain joins TRBV14 and TRBJ2-2; D unclear. Germline V gives CDR1 SGHDN, CDR2 FVKESK. V was pared by 2 bases and J by 6 bases, with 4 bases between. The CDR3 spans 12 residues. CDR3 nucleotides: TGTGCCAGCAGCCAAATTTCCGGGGAGCTGTTTTTT. This gives the protein CASSQISGELFF.

This clonotype was observed many times. The V and J genes are TRBV5-5 and TRBJ2-1; 8 positions agree with TRBD1. Germline V gives CDR1 SGHKS, CDR2 YYEKEE (reference sequence). The CDR3 has 15 amino acids. V shed 0 bases, J shed 5 bases, and the junction held 4 bases outside the gene matches. The CDR3 protein is CASSLGGTGNNEQFF. For the CDR3, the DNA is TGTGCCAGCAGCTTGGGGGGGACAGGTAACAATGAGCAGTTCTTC.

This clonotype came up many times. The V gene is TRBV12-3 or TRBV12-4, the J gene TRBJ2-5; 12 positions match TRBD2. The J segment lost 1 base and the V segment lost 5 bases, leaving 8 bases of the junction unmatched. The CDR3 is made up of 17 amino acids. CDR3 residues: CASSPTSGGPSQETQYF. The CDR3 DNA sequence: TGTGCCAGCAGTCCAACTAGCGGGGGGCCCTCCCAAGAGACCCAGTACTTC.

Ten or more counts support this clonotype. The V and J genes are TRBV9 and TRBJ2-1; TRBD1 matches at 11 bases. CDR1 and CDR2 from the germline V gene are SGDLS and YYNGEE. With 2 bases clipped from V and 9 bases from J, the junction kept 16 bases outside the gene matches. The CDR3 extends over 18 amino acids. As DNA, the CDR3 is TGTGCCAGCAGCGTGGGACAGGGGGTCGGGACCGCCAACGTTGAGCAGTTCTTC. This codes for CASSVGQGVGTANVEQFF.

The V gene is TRBV29-1, the J gene TRBJ2-5, with 8 bases that match TRBD2. The CDR3 sequence is 15 residues long. After removal of 7 bases from V and 4 bases from J, the junction contained 14 bases not matched to a gene. Germline V gene data show CDR1 as SQVTM and CDR2 as ANQGSEA. The CDR3 loop reads CSAPYSGILGETQYF. In DNA, the CDR3 is TGCAGCGCCCCTTATAGCGGGATCTTAGGAGAGACCCAGTACTTC.